This T cell receptor (beta chain) was profiled in a study of human T cells and chemical hapten exposure. At the level of the study: Among samples, TCR yields varied mainly because of small differences in pooled library volume.

Noted time point: pre-sensitization, week 0. Treatment reported: therapeutic diphenylcyclopropenone sensitization with weekly scalp DPC. Broader study findings: Donors had alopecia, so their immune response may differ from healthy people's. After DPC sensitization, TCRs above 1 in 1000 frequency showed no change.

In TCRdb, the RACE reads were re-called with MiXCR into one record per CDR3 protein. This table holds roughly 60,000 distinct CDR3 sequences, approximately 6.7% found once. Concerning this clonotype itself: As yet, its antigen is unknown.

Sequences were derived from whole blood, sampled in connection with sensitization to the hapten diphenylcyclopropenone (DPC). The source of this sequence is a woman between 25 and 40 years old with alopecia areata. Some clones in this sample may be carry-over from other donors' samples.

CDR3 residues: CASSCGGNQPQHF. The CDR3 nucleotides are TGTGCCAGCAGTTGCGGGGGAAATCAGCCCCAGCATTTT. V usage is TRBV12-3 or TRBV12-4 and J usage is TRBJ1-5; TRBD1 might be the D (5 bases). The ends were cut back, 4 bases at V and 4 bases at J, with 8 bases in the middle. This CDR3 has 13 residues.